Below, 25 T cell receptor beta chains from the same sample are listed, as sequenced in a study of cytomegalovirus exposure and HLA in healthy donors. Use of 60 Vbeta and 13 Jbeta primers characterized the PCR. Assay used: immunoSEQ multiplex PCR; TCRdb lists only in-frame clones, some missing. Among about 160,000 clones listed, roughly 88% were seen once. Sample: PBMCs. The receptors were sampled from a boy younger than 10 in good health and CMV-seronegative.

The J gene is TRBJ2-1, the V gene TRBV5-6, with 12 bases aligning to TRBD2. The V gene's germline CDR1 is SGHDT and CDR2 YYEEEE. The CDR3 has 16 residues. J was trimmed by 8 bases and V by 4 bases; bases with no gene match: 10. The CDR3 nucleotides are TGTGCCAGCAGCACCACGACTAGCGGGAGCTCCGATGAGCAGTTCTTC. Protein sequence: CASSTTTSGSSDEQFF.

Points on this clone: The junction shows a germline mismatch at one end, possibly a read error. The CDR3 DNA reads TGTGCCAACAGTTATGGCGCAGGGGAAGGCTACGAGCAGTACTTC. The encoded protein is CANSYGAGEGYEQYF. This sequence joins TRBV6-5 and TRBJ2-7; weak D call: TRBD1 (6 bases). This CDR3 has 15 residues. In germline, CDR1 is MNHEY, CDR2 SVGAGI.

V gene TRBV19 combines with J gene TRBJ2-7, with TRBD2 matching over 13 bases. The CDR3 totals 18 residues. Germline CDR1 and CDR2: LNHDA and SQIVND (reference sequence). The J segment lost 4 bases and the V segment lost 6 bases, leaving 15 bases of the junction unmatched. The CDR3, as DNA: TGTGCCAGTAGCTCCGGACTAGCGGGAGCCGCCGCCAAATACGAGCAGTACTTC. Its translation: CASSSGLAGAAAKYEQYF.

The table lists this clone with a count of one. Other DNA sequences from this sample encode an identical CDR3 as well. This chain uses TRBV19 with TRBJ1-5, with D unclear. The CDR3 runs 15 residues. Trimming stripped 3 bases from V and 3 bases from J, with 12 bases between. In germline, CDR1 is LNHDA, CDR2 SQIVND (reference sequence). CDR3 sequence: CASSISAGSNQPQHF. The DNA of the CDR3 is TGTGCCAGTAGTATTTCGGCGGGCTCCAATCAGCCCCAGCATTTT.

CDR3 protein: CASSPSGGLTGELFF. CDR3 DNA: TGCGCCAGCAGTCCCAGCGGGGGCCTTACCGGGGAGCTGTTTTTT. This chain uses TRBV4-1 with TRBJ2-2; 8 bases are shared with TRBD2. The ends lost 6 bases at V and 5 bases at J; junction bases unmatched: 8. CDR3 length equals 15 residues. Looked up from germline, CDR1 is MGHRA and CDR2 is YSYEKL.

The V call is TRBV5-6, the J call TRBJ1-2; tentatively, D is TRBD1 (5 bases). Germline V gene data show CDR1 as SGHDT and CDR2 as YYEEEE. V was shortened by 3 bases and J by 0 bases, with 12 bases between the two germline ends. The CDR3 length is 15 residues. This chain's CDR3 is CASSSGGTTNYGYTF. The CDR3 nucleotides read TGTGCCAGCAGCTCTGGCGGGACTACTAACTATGGCTACACCTTC.

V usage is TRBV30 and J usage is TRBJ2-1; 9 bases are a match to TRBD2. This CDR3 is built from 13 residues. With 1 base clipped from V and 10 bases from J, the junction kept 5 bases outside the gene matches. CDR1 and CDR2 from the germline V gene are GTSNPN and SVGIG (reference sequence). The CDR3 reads CAWSGTSEPEQFF. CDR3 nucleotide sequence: TGTGCCTGGAGTGGGACTAGCGAACCGGAGCAGTTCTTC.

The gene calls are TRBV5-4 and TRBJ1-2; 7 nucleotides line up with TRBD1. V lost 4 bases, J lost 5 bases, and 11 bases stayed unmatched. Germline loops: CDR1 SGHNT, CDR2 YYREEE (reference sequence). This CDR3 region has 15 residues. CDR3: CASSNPGQTIYGYTF. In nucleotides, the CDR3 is TGTGCCAGCAGCAACCCGGGACAGACAATATATGGCTACACCTTC. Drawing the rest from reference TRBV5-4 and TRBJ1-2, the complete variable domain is ETGVTQSPTHLIKTRGQQVTLRCSSQSGHNTVSWYQQALGQGPQFIFQYYREEENGRGNFPPRFSGLQFPNYSSELNVNALELDDSALYLCASSNPGQTIYGYTFGSGTRLTVV.

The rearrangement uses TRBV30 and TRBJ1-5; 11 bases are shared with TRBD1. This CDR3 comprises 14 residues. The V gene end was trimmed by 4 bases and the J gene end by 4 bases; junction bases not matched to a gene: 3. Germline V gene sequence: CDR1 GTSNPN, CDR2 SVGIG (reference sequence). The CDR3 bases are TGTGCCTGGAATGGACAGGGGGCGAATCAGCCCCAGCATTTT. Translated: CAWNGQGANQPQHF.

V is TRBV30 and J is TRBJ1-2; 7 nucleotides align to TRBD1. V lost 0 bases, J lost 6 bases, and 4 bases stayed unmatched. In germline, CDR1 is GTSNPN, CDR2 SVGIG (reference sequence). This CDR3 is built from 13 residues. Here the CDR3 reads CAWSVPGGNGYTF. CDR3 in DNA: TGTGCCTGGAGTGTACCAGGGGGAAATGGCTACACCTTC.

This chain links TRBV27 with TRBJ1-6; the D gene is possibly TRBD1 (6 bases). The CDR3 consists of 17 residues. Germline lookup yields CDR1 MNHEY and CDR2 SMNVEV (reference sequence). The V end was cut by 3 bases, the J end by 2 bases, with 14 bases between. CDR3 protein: CASSLYWTAPYNSPLHF. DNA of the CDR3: TGTGCCAGCAGTTTGTATTGGACAGCCCCCTATAATTCACCCCTCCACTTT.

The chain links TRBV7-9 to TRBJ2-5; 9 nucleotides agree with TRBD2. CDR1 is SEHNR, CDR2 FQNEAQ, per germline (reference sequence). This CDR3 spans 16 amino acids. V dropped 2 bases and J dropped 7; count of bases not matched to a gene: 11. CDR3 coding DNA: TGTGCCAGCAGCTTAATCCTAGGCGGGGGGGCCGGGACCCAGTACTTC. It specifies CASSLILGGGAGTQYF.

The DNA of the CDR3 is TGTGCCAGCAGCGTCCTTGACAGAAGCACAGATACGCAGTATTTT. Protein: CASSVLDRSTDTQYF. The chain uses TRBV7-2 and TRBJ2-3, with a possible D match to TRBD1 (5 bases). CDR1 is SGHTA, CDR2 FQGNSA, per germline. There are 15 residues in the CDR3. The germline V and J ends were trimmed by 5 bases and 0 bases, with 12 bases remaining between them.

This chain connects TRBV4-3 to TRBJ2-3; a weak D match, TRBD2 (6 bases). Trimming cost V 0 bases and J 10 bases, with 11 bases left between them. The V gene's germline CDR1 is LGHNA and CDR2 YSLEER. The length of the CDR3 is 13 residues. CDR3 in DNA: TGCGCCAGCAGCCAAGAGAGATCTAGCGCGCAGTATTTT. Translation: CASSQERSSAQYF.

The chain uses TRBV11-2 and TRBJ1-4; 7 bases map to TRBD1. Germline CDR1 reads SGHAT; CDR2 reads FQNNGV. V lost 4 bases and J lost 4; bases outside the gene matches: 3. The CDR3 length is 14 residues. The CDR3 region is CASSSRDSNEKLFF. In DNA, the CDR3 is TGTGCCAGCAGCTCACGGGACAGTAATGAAAAACTGTTTTTT.

CDR3 residues: CASTPLAGGRGSYNEQFF. CDR3 DNA sequence: TGTGCCAGCACCCCCCTAGCGGGAGGGCGGGGCTCCTACAATGAGCAGTTCTTC. The V and J genes are TRBV7-2 and TRBJ2-1; 12 bases match TRBD2. Germline lookup yields CDR1 SGHTA and CDR2 FQGNSA. With 7 bases clipped from V and 0 bases from J, the junction kept 10 bases outside the gene matches. The CDR3 runs 18 residues. The whole variable domain, remainder taken from reference TRBV7-2 and TRBJ2-1, is GAGVSQSPSNKVTEKGKDVELRCDPISGHTALYWYRQSLGQGLEFLIYFQGNSAPDKSGLPSDRFSAERTGGSVSTLTIQRTQQEDSAVYLCASTPLAGGRGSYNEQFFGPGTRLTVL.

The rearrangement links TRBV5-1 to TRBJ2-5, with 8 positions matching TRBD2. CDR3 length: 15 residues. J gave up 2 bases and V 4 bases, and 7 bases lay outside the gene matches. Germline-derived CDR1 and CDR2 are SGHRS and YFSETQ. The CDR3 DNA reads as TGCGCCAGCAGCGACGAGCGGGAGTATCAAGAGACCCAGTACTTC. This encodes CASSDEREYQETQYF.

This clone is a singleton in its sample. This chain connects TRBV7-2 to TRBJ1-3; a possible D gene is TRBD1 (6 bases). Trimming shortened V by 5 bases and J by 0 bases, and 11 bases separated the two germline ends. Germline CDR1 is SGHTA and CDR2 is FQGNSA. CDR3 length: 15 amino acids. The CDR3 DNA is TGTGCCAGCAGCCCCGTAGGGGGCTCTGGAAACACCATATATTTT. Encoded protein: CASSPVGGSGNTIYF.

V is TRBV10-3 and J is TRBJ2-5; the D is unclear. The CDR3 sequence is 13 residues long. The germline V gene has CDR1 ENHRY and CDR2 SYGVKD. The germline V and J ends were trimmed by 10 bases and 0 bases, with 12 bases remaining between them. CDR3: CATVAKNQETQYF. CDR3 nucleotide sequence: TGTGCCACAGTCGCCAAGAACCAAGAGACCCAGTACTTC.

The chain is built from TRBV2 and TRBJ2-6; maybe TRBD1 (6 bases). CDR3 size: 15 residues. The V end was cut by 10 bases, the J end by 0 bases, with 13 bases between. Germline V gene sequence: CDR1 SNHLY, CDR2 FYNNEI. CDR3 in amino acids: CATNTGSSGANVLTF. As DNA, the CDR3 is TGTGCCACCAATACAGGGAGCTCTGGGGCCAACGTCCTGACTTTC.

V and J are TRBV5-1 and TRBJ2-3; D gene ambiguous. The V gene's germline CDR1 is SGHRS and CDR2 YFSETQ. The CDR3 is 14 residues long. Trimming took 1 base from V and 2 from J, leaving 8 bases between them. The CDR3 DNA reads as TGCGCCAGCAGCTTGAAAGACTTCACAGATACGCAGTATTTT. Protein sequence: CASSLKDFTDTQYF.

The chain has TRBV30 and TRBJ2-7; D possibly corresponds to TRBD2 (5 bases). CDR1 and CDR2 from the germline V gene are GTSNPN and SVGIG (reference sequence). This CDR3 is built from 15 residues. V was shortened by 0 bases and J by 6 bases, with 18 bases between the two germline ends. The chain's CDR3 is CAWSVRHRGGSEQYF. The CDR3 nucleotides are TGTGCCTGGAGTGTACGCCACAGAGGAGGCAGCGAGCAGTACTTC.

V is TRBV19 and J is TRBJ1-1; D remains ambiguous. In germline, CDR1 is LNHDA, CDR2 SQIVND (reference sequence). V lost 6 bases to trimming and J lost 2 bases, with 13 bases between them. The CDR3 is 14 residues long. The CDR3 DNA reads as TGTGCCAGTAGCCCCTGGGCAGGTAACACTGAAGCTTTCTTT. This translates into CASSPWAGNTEAFF.

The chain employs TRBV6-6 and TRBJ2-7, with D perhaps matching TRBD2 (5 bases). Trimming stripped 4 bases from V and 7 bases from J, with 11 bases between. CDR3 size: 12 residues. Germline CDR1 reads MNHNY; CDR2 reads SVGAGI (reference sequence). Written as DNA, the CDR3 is TGTGCCAGCAGTTTCGGGGAGACGGAGCAGTACGTC. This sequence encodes CASSFGETEQYV.

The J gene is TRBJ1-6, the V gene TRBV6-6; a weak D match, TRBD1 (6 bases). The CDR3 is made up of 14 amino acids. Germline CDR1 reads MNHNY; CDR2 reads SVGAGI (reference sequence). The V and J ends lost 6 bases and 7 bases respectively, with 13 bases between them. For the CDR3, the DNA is TGTGCCAGCAGCCCCGGGACAAGGAATTCACCCCTCCACTTT. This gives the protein CASSPGTRNSPLHF.